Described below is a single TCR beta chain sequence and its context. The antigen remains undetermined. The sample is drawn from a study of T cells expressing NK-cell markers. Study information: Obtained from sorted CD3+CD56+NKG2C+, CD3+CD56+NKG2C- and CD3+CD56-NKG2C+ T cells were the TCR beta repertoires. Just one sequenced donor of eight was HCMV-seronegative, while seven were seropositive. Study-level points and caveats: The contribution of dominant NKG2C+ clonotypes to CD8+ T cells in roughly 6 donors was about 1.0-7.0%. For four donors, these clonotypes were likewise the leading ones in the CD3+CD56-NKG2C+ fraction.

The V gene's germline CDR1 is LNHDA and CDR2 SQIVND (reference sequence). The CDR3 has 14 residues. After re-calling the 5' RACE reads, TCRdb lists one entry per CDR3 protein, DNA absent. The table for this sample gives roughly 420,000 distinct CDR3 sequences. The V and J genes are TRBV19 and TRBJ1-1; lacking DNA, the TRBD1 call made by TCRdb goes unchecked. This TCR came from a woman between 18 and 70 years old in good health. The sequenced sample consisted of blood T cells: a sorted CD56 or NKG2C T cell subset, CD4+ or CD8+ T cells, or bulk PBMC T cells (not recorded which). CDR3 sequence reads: CASSIEGGGTEAFF.